A selection of T cell receptor beta chains follows, all from one sample in a study of response to subunit inactivated influenza vaccine. TCRdb analysed the RT-PCR reads with MiXCR anew, one entry per CDR3 protein. The sample includes 500,000 to 600,000 distinct CDR3 sequences, 14% of them seen just once. Material: PBMCs from blood, obtained 11 to 12 days after vaccination. Every receptor here comes from a man aged 50 to 60 who received an inactivated influenza vaccine. Each CDR3 is given with its conserved first and last residue. D genes are given only for firm matches. Size is omitted from some rows. Given values are once, few, many or a class for expanded clones.

D,V,J,size,CDR3,DNA
NA,TRBV6-5,TRBJ1-2,few,CASSYSANGYGYTF,TGTGCCAGCAGTTACTCCGCGAATGGTTATGGCTACACCTTC
NA,TRBV7-8,TRBJ2-1,NA,CASSLVPERSSNEQFF,TGTGCCAGCAGCTTAGTCCCGGAGCGGTCCTCTAATGAGCAGTTCTTC
NA,TRBV5-5,TRBJ2-3,many,CASSLTVDTQYF,TGTGCCAGCAGCTTGACAGTCGATACGCAGTATTTT
TRBD1,TRBV12-3/TRBV12-4,TRBJ1-5,few,CASSLTGVDQPQHF,TGTGCCAGCAGTCTCACAGGGGTAGATCAGCCCCAGCATTTT
TRBD2,TRBV14,TRBJ2-1,NA,CASSQLAGSGNEQFF,TGTGCCAGCAGCCAACTAGCGGGATCAGGGAATGAGCAGTTCTTC
NA,TRBV15,TRBJ2-3,few,CATSREYTQYF,TGTGCCACCAGCAGAGAGTATACGCAGTATTTT
TRBD2,TRBV6-2/TRBV6-3,TRBJ2-7,NA,CASSYRLAGVEQYF,TGTGCCAGCAGTTACCGACTAGCGGGAGTCGAGCAGTACTTC
NA,TRBV9,TRBJ1-1,NA,CASSARMDTEAFF,TGTGCCAGCAGCGCCCGTATGGACACTGAAGCTTTCTTT
TRBD1,TRBV24-1,TRBJ2-2,few,CATSDFSGTGVPGELFF,TGTGCCACCAGTGATTTTTCTGGGACAGGGGTCCCCGGGGAGCTGTTTTTT
NA,TRBV20-1,TRBJ1-1,NA,CSARERSVPTEAFF,TGCAGTGCTAGAGAAAGGTCGGTACCCACTGAAGCTTTCTTT
TRBD2,TRBV4-3,TRBJ2-1,NA,CASSQDPGLAGEMYNEQFF,TGCGCCAGCAGCCAAGACCCCGGACTAGCGGGGGAGATGTACAATGAGCAGTTCTTC
NA,TRBV14,TRBJ2-4,few,CASSQMNMENIQYF,TGTGCCAGCAGCCAAATGAACATGGAAAACATTCAGTACTTC
NA,TRBV11-2,TRBJ2-5,NA,CASSLATGSQYF,TGTGCCAGCAGCTTAGCCACCGGATCCCAGTACTTC
NA,TRBV6-5,TRBJ2-7,many,CASRGVYEQYF,TGTGCCAGCAGGGGGGTCTACGAGCAGTACTTC
NA,TRBV20-1,TRBJ2-6,many,CSVPVSGANVLTF,TGCAGTGTCCCAGTATCTGGGGCCAACGTCCTGACTTTC
NA,TRBV23-1,TRBJ2-7,NA,CASGGGSDEQYF,TGCGCCAGCGGAGGGGGATCGGACGAGCAGTACTTC
TRBD1,TRBV18,TRBJ1-2,few,CASSSTGDPYSKYGYTF,TGTGCCAGCTCTTCCACAGGGGATCCCTATTCGAAGTATGGCTACACCTTC
NA,TRBV25-1,TRBJ1-2,NA,CASSDPNAGSYGYTF,TGTGCCAGCAGTGACCCTAACGCAGGCAGCTATGGCTACACCTTC
NA,TRBV20-1,TRBJ2-6,NA,CSASVRGSGANVLTF,TGCAGTGCTAGTGTCAGGGGATCTGGGGCCAACGTCCTGACTTTC
TRBD1,TRBV6-5,TRBJ2-2,many,CASSSGTATLDTGELFF,TGTGCCAGCAGTTCCGGGACAGCCACCTTGGACACCGGGGAGCTGTTTTTT
TRBD2,TRBV12-3/TRBV12-4,TRBJ2-2,many,CASSPERGITGELFF,TGTGCCAGCAGTCCTGAGCGGGGGATCACCGGGGAGCTGTTTTTT
NA,TRBV20-1,TRBJ1-2,few,CSVFEYGYTF,TGCAGTGTCTTCGAGTATGGCTACACCTTC
NA,TRBV7-8,TRBJ2-1,few,CASSLGGPGLSYNEQFF,TGTGCCAGCAGCTTGGGAGGCCCGGGACTGTCCTACAATGAGCAGTTCTTC
TRBD1,TRBV5-4,TRBJ2-1,once,CASSIGQVSYNEQFF,TGTGCCAGCAGCATAGGACAGGTCTCCTACAATGAGCAGTTCTTC
NA,TRBV29-1,TRBJ1-2,NA,CSVVGISGYTF,TGCAGCGTTGTTGGAATCTCTGGCTACACCTTC
TRBD1,TRBV10-3,TRBJ1-4,few,CAIRQSGTGNEKLFF,TGTGCCATCAGACAATCCGGGACAGGGAATGAAAAACTGTTTTTT
NA,TRBV12-3/TRBV12-4,TRBJ2-2,few,CASKTLEGTGELFF,TGTGCCAGCAAGACCCTTGAGGGTACCGGGGAGCTGTTTTTT
NA,TRBV5-1,TRBJ2-5,few,CASSVPPAQETQYF,TGCGCCAGCAGCGTCCCCCCTGCTCAAGAGACCCAGTACTTC
NA,TRBV15,TRBJ2-5,few,CATSREPRETQYF,TGTGCCACCAGCAGGGAACCTCGGGAGACCCAGTACTTC
NA,TRBV7-8,TRBJ1-5,NA,CASSLSRGNNQPQHF,TGTGCCAGCAGCCTCTCTAGGGGGAACAATCAGCCCCAGCATTTT
NA,TRBV12-3/TRBV12-4,TRBJ2-1,few,CASSMGLPYNEQFF,TGTGCCAGCAGTATGGGACTTCCCTACAATGAGCAGTTCTTC
NA,TRBV20-1,TRBJ2-7,NA,CSASRVGEQYF,TGCAGTGCTAGTAGAGTAGGCGAGCAGTACTTC
TRBD2,TRBV4-1,TRBJ2-2,NA,CASSQDLLAGGPGTGELFF,TGCGCCAGCAGCCAAGATCTACTAGCGGGGGGGCCGGGCACCGGGGAGCTGTTTTTT
NA,TRBV12-3/TRBV12-4,TRBJ2-3,many,CASSPDRGAGSDTQYF,TGTGCCAGCAGCCCAGACCGGGGGGCGGGATCAGATACGCAGTATTTT
NA,TRBV3-1,TRBJ2-5,NA,CASSQYPRETQYF,TGTGCCAGCAGCCAATACCCCCGGGAGACCCAGTACTTC
NA,TRBV5-1,TRBJ2-6,NA,CASSPFGDSGANVLTF,TGCGCCAGCAGCCCGTTCGGCGACTCTGGGGCCAACGTCCTGACTTTC
TRBD2,TRBV11-3,TRBJ2-1,NA,CASSPVAGGLNEQFF,TGTGCCAGCAGCCCCGTAGCGGGAGGGCTAAATGAGCAGTTCTTC
NA,TRBV6-1,TRBJ2-5,few,CASFYMETRETQYF,TGTGCCAGCTTCTACATGGAGACAAGAGAGACCCAGTACTTC
TRBD1,TRBV4-1,TRBJ1-6,few,CASSQVPLMTGPDSPLHF,TGCGCCAGCAGCCAAGTCCCTTTGATGACAGGGCCGGATTCACCCCTCCACTTT
TRBD2,TRBV24-1,TRBJ2-3,few,CATSESGGITDTQYF,TGTGCCACCAGTGAAAGCGGGGGTATTACAGATACGCAGTATTTT
TRBD2,TRBV20-1,TRBJ2-3,few,CSAGGTSGRPDTQYF,TGCAGTGCTGGGGGGACTAGCGGGAGACCAGATACGCAGTATTTT